What follows are 10 T cell receptor beta chains derived from one specimen sequenced in a study of T cells in Graves' hyperthyroidism and ophthalmopathy. Amplified TCR beta CDR3 regions derived from RNA transcripts. RT-PCR in the first round (using the HTBI primer set) targeted the TCR CDR3. TCRdb re-derived calls from the multiplex PCR reads in MiXCR, one entry per CDR3 protein. Found here are hundreds of thousands of distinct CDR3 sequences, around a sixth of them singletons; the top ten hold 16%. Material: blood. The receptor set was obtained from a woman aged 50 to 65 with Graves' hyperthyroidism that later progressed to Graves' ophthalmopathy.

At least ten counts were recorded for this clonotype. One junction end does not reproduce the germline sequence, and a read error may be involved. The CDR3 protein is CASSLAGGFDYEQYF. CDR3 nucleotides: TGTGCCAGCAGCCTAGCGGGGGGTTTCGATTACGAGCAGTACTTC. The V call is TRBV7-9, the J call TRBJ2-7, with TRBD2 matching over 11 bases. Germline CDR1 and CDR2: SEHNR and FQNEAQ (reference sequence). CDR3 length: 15 amino acids.

This clonotype showed up many times. This chain joins TRBV11-1 and TRBJ2-3; D gene unclear. Germline assignment: CDR1 SGHAT and CDR2 FQDESV (reference sequence). This CDR3 is built from 13 residues. V lost 1 base to trimming and J lost 4 bases, with 6 bases between them. The CDR3 DNA sequence: TGTGCCAGCAGCTTAGGTCTCCCAGATACGCAGTATTTT. Protein: CASSLGLPDTQYF.

The gene calls are TRBV7-9 and TRBJ2-3; D uncertain. The CDR3 totals 13 residues. V lost 5 bases and J 4 bases, leaving 10 bases between the germline ends. Germline CDR1 SEHNR, CDR2 FQNEAQ (reference sequence). The CDR3 sequence is CASSALSPDTQYF. The DNA for the CDR3 is TGTGCCAGCAGCGCACTCAGCCCAGATACGCAGTATTTT.

This clonotype was found a few times. An end of the junction differs from the germline gene, which may be a read error. The gene calls are TRBV11-2 and TRBJ2-5; 8 bases line up with TRBD1. Germline V gene sequence: CDR1 SGHAT, CDR2 FQNNGV. The CDR3 is made up of 15 amino acids. The CDR3 spells CASSLTTGVSETQYF. The CDR3 coding sequence is TGCGCCAGCAGCTTAACGACAGGGGTATCGGAGACCCAGTACTTC.

This clonotype came up many times. The chain uses TRBV3-1 and TRBJ2-1; the D gene is possibly TRBD1 (7 bases). The CDR3 is 15 residues long. V lost 1 base to trimming and J lost 9 bases, with 16 bases between them. Germline V CDR1 and CDR2: LGHDT, YNNKEL (reference sequence). CDR3 DNA sequence: TGTGCCAGCAGCCAAGGAGCGGAGGGGGCCATTGAGCAGTTCTTC. Residues: CASSQGAEGAIEQFF.

The chain employs TRBV27 and TRBJ1-2; D is uncertain. CDR1 and CDR2 (germline): MNHEY, SMNVEV (reference sequence). Trimming removed 5 bases from V and 4 bases from J, with 20 bases in between. This CDR3 contains 16 residues. The CDR3 protein is CASSGRYGREGYGYTF. CDR3 coding DNA: TGTGCCAGCAGTGGCCGATATGGGAGAGAAGGCTATGGCTACACCTTC.

This clonotype was recorded many times. This chain connects TRBV20-1 to TRBJ2-7; 8 bases are a match to TRBD1. Germline V gene sequence: CDR1 DFQATT, CDR2 SNEGSKA (reference sequence). There are 13 residues in the CDR3. Trimming cost V 6 bases and J 0 bases; bases outside gene matches: 4. For the CDR3, the DNA is TGCAGTGCCGGGACAGGCTACTCCTACGAGCAGTACTTC. It encodes CSAGTGYSYEQYF.

V and J are TRBV7-9 and TRBJ2-3; 10 bases match TRBD2. With 2 bases clipped from V and 6 bases from J, the junction kept 5 bases outside the gene matches. Germline values: CDR1 SEHNR, CDR2 FQNEAQ (reference sequence). CDR3 size: 15 residues. The CDR3: CASSLMTSGFDTQYF. The CDR3 nucleotides read TGTGCCAGCAGCTTAATGACTAGCGGGTTCGATACGCAGTATTTT.

The V and J genes are TRBV6-1 and TRBJ2-4, with D hard to call. The CDR3 loop spans 12 amino acids. Trimming left V 2 bases short and J 3 bases short, with 2 bases between. Looked up from germline, CDR1 is MNHNS and CDR2 is SASEGT. The CDR3 is CASSEHKNIQYF. CDR3 DNA: TGTGCCAGCAGTGAACACAAAAACATTCAGTACTTC.

The chain uses TRBV29-1 and TRBJ2-1; D is ambiguous. The V and J ends lost 3 bases and 10 bases respectively, with 7 bases between them. The germline CDR1 and CDR2 sequences are SQVTM and ANQGSEA. The CDR3 consists of 10 residues. The CDR3 DNA reads as TGCAGCGTTGAGATGGTGGAGCAGTTCTTC. Its protein is CSVEMVEQFF.